The 8 T cell receptor beta chains listed next were all sequenced from one sample in a study of kidney transplant recipient with SARS-CoV-2 infection (dated by TCRdb to about 2021). The time point label, as the study defines it: pre-pandemic baseline sample and day 111 after first positive SARS-CoV-2 test. The sequencing machine was an Illumina MiSeq. TCRdb took the public reads, trimmed them with fastp at Q25, ran MiXCR for clone calling and kept in-frame beta chains. A single entry per CDR3 protein holds the most common genes and DNA from its merged rows. The table for this sample lists about 240,000 distinct CDR3 sequences; about 30% of them were counted only once. Clones ranked in the top ten supply about 7% of the sample. Source: a blood sample, taken at baseline and on approximately day 120 from a kidney transplant recipient. The receptors were gathered from a male patient between 25 and 39 years old who had COVID-19 and was a kidney transplant recipient. A transplant means some T cells may be of graft donor rather than patient origin.

This clonotype was seen a few times. This rearrangement joins TRBV4-1 to TRBJ2-5, with 10 bases lining up with TRBD2. The CDR3 has 16 amino acids. After removal of 4 bases from V and 1 base from J, the junction contained 6 bases not matched to a gene. Germline V lookup: CDR1 MGHRA, CDR2 YSYEKL. The CDR3 is CASSLTWTSGQETQYF. The CDR3 nucleotides are TGCGCCAGCAGCCTCACCTGGACTAGCGGCCAAGAGACCCAGTACTTC.

The CDR3 DNA reads as TGTGCCAGCTCAAAGGACAGCCCCTCGGAGACCCAGTACTTC. It specifies CASSKDSPSETQYF. V is TRBV18 and J is TRBJ2-5; D might be TRBD1 (6 bases). Trimming left V 5 bases short and J 5 bases short, with 15 bases between. The germline CDR1 and CDR2 sequences are KGHSH and LQKENI. There are 14 residues in the CDR3.

There are many counts of this clonotype. The V and J genes are TRBV6-2 or TRBV6-3 and TRBJ1-2, with D possibly matching TRBD1 (6 bases). Germline CDR1 reads MNHEY; CDR2 reads SVGEGT. This CDR3 has 14 residues. V dropped 6 bases and J dropped 3 bases, with 14 bases sitting between them. CDR3 amino acids: CASSLQGGDYGYTF. The CDR3 DNA is TGTGCCAGCAGCTTACAGGGAGGGGACTATGGCTACACCTTC.

This clonotype has only a few counts. CDR3 bases: TGTGCCAGCAGCCACGACAGGGGGCATATGATTGGGGCTTTCTTT. Its protein product is CASSHDRGHMIGAFF. The chain has TRBV5-6 and TRBJ1-1; the match to TRBD1 covers 10 bases. V shed 4 bases, J shed 11 bases, and the junction held 14 bases outside the gene matches. Germline CDR1 SGHDT, CDR2 YYEEEE. The CDR3 has 15 amino acids.

The chain links TRBV12-3 or TRBV12-4 to TRBJ1-2, with D uncertain. Trimming stripped 5 bases from V and 4 bases from J, with 23 bases between. The CDR3 covers 17 residues. CDR3 DNA sequence: TGTGCCAGCAGTGACTTGTGCACAGCAGGAAAGACCTATGGCTACACCTTC. Translating gives CASSDLCTAGKTYGYTF.

A single count supports this clonotype. A much larger clone lies one base from this, so it may be a read error. The chain employs TRBV16 and TRBJ1-2; D unclear. Germline V gives CDR1 KGHSY, CDR2 FQNENV. V was shortened by 5 bases and J by 6 bases, with 25 bases between the two germline ends. CDR3 length: 17 residues. This chain's CDR3 is CASSLSWVVRKTHGYTF. In nucleotides, the CDR3 is TGTGCCAGCAGCTTAAGTTGGGTCGTTAGAAAGACCCATGGCTACACCTTC.

The rearrangement links TRBV24-1 to TRBJ2-4; a weak D match, TRBD2 (5 bases). The CDR3 is 14 amino acids. Germline CDR1 is KGHDR and CDR2 is SFDVKD. Trimming pared 5 bases from V and 7 bases from J, leaving 14 bases between. CDR3 sequence: CATSAAGGRNIQYF. The CDR3 nucleotides are TGTGCCACCAGTGCCGCGGGCGGCCGTAACATTCAGTACTTC.

This clonotype occurred many times. V is TRBV7-9 and J is TRBJ1-2; 7 bases map to TRBD1. The CDR3 sequence is 13 residues long. J gave up 5 bases and V 5 bases, and 5 bases lay outside the gene matches. Germline lookup yields CDR1 SEHNR and CDR2 FQNEAQ (reference sequence). In DNA form, the CDR3 reads TGTGCCAGCAGCCGATCAGGGGGGTATGGCTACACCTTC. Its protein product is CASSRSGGYGYTF.